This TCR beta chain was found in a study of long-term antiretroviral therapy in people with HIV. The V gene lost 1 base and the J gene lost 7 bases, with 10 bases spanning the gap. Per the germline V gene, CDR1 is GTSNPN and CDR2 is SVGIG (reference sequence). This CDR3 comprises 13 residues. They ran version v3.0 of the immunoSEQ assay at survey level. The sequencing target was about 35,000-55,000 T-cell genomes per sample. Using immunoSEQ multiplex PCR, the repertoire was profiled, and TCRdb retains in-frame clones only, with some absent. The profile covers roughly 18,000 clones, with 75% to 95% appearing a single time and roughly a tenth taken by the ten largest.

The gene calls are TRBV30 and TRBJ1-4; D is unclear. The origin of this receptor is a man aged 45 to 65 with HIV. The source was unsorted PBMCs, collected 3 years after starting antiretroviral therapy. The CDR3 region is CAWSEELGEKLFF. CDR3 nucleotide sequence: TGTGCCTGGAGTGAAGAGCTGGGTGAAAAACTGTTTTTT.